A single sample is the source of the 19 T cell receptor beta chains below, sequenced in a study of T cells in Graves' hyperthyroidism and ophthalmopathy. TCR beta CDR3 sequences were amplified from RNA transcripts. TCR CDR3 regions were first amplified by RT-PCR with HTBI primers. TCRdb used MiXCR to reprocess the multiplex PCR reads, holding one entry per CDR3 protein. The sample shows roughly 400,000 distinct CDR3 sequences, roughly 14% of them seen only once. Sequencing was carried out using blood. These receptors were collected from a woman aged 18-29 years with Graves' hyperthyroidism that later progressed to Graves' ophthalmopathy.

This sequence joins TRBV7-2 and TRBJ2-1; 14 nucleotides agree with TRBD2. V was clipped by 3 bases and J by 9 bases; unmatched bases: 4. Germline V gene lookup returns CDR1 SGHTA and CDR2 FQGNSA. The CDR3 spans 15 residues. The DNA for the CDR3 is TGTGCCAGCAGCTTGCAGACTAGCGGGAGGGGTGAGCAGTTCTTC. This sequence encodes CASSLQTSGRGEQFF.

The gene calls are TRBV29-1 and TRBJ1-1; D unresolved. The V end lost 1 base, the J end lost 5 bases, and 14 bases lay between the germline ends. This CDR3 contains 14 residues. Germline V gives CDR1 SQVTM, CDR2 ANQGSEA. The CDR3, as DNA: TGCAGCGTTGAAGCCAGGTTGTCCGCTACTGAAGCTTTCTTT. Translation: CSVEARLSATEAFF.

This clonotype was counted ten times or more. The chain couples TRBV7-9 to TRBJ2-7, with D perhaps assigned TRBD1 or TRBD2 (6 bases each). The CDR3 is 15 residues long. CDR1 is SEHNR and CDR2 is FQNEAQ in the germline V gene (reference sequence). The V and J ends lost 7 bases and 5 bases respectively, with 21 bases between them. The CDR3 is CASNGGPGAIDEQYF. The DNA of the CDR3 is TGTGCCAGCAACGGAGGTCCGGGGGCGATCGACGAGCAGTACTTC.

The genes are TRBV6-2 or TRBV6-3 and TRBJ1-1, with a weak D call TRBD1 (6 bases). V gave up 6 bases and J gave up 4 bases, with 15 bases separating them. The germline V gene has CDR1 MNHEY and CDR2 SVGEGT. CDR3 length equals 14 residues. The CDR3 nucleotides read TGTGCCAGCAGGAACCCCGGGACAAGCACTGAAGCTTTCTTT. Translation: CASRNPGTSTEAFF.

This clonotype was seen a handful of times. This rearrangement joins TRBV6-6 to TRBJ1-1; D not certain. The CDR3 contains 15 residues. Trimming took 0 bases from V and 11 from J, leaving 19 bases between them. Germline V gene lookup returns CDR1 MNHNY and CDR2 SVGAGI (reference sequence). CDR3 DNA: TGTGCCAGCAGTTACTCGCGAGGAGATAGACTGACCGCTTTCTTT. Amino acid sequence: CASSYSRGDRLTAFF.

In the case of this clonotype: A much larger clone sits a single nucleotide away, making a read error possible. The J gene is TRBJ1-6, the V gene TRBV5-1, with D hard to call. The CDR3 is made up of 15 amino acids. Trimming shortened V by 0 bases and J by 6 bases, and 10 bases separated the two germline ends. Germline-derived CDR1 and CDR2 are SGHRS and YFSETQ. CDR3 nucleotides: TGCGCCAGCAGCTTGGGCAGCCCTAGTAATTCACCCCTCCACTTT. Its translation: CASSLGSPSNSPLHF. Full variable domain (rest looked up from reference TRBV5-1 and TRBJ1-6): KAGVTQTPRYLIKTRGQQVTLSCSPISGHRSVSWYQQTPGQGLQFLFEYFSETQRNKGNFPGRFSGRQFSNSRSEMNVSTLELGDSALYLCASSLGSPSNSPLHFGNGTRLTVT.

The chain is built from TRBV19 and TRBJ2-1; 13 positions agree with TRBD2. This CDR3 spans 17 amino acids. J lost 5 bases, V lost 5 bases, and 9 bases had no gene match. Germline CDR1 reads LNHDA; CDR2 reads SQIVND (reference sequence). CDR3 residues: CASSWTSGSYRNNEQFF. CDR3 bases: TGTGCCAGTAGTTGGACTAGCGGGAGTTACCGAAACAATGAGCAGTTCTTC.

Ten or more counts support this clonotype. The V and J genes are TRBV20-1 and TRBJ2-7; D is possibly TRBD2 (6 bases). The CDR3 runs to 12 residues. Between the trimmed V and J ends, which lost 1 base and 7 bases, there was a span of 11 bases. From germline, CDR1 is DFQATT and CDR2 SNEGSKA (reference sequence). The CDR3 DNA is TGCAGTGCTAGAGGACTAGTTTGGGAGCAGTACTTC. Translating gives CSARGLVWEQYF.

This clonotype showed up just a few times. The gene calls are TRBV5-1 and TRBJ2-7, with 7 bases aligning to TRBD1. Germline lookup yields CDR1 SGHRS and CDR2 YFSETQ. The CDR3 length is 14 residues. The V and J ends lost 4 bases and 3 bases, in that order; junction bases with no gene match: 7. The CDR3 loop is CASSTGVSNYEQYF. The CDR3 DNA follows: TGCGCCAGCAGCACAGGGGTTTCAAACTACGAGCAGTACTTC.

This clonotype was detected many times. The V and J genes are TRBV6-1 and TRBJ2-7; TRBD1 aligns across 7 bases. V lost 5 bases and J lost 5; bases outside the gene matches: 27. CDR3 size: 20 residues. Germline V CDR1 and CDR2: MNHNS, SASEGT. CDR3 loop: CASSYPRQGPPRGQRDEQYF. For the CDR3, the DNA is TGTGCCAGCAGTTACCCCCGACAGGGCCCCCCCCGAGGACAGAGGGACGAGCAGTACTTC.

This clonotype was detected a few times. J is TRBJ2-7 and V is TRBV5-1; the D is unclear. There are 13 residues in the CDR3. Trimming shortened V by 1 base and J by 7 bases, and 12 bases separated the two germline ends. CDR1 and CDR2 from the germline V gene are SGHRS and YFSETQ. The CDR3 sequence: CASSLTPPREQYF. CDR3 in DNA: TGCGCCAGCAGCTTGACCCCTCCTCGTGAGCAGTACTTC.

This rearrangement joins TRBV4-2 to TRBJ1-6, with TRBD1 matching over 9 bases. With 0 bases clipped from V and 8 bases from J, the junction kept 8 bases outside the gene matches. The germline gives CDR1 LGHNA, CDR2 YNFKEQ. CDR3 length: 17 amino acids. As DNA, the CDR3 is TGTGCCAGCAGCCAAGAGGGCCGGGACAGGGCTTATTCACCCCTCCACTTT. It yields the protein CASSQEGRDRAYSPLHF.

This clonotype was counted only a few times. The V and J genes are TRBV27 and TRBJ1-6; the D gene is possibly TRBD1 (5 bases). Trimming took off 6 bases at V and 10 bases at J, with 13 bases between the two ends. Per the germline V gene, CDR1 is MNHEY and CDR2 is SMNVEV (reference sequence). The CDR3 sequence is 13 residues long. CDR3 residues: CASRRDLGSPLHF. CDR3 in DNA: TGTGCCAGCAGAAGGGACCTCGGCTCACCCCTCCACTTT.

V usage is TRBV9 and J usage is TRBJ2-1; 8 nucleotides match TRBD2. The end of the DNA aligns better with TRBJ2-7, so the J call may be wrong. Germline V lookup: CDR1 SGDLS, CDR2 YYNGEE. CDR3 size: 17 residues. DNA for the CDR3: TGTGCCAGCAGCGTAAATAGGGGCAGCGGGAGTCTCAATGAGCAGTACTTC. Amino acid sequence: CASSVNRGSGSLNEQYF.

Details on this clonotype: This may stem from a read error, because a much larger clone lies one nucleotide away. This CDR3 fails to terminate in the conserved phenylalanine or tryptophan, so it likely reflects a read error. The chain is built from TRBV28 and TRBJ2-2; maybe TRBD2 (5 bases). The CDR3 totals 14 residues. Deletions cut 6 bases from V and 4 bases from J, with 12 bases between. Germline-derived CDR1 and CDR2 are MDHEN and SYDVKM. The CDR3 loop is CASSPQRLTGELFS. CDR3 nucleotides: TGTGCCAGCAGCCCCCAGCGGCTCACCGGGGAGCTGTTTTCT.

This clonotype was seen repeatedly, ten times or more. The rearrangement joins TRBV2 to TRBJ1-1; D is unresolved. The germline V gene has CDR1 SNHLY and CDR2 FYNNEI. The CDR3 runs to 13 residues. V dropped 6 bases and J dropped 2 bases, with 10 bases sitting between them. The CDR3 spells CASRSSGNTEAFF. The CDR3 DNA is TGTGCCAGCAGGTCATCGGGAAACACTGAAGCTTTCTTT. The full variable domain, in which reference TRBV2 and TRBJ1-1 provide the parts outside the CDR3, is EPEVTQTPSHQVTQMGQEVILRCVPISNHLYFYWYRQILGQKVEFLVSFYNNEISEKSEIFDDQFSVERPDGSNFTLKIRSTKLEDSAMYFCASRSSGNTEAFFGQGTRLTVV.

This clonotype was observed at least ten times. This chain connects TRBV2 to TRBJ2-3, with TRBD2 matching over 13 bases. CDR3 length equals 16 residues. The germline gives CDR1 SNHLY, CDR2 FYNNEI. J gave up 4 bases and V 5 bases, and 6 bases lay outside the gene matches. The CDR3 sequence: CASSRLAGGLADTQYF. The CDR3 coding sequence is TGTGCCAGCAGTAGACTAGCGGGAGGTCTGGCAGATACGCAGTATTTT.

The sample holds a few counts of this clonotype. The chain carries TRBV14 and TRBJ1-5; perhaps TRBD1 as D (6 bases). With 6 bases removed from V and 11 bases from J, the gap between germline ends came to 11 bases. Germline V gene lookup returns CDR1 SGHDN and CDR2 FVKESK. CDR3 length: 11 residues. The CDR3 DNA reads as TGTGCCAGCAGTACAGGGTTGGCCCAGCATTTT. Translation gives CASSTGLAQHF.

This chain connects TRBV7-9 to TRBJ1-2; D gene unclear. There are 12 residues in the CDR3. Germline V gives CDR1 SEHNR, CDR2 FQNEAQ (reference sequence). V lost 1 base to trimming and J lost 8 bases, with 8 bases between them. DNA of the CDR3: TGTGCCAGCAGCTTAGAAGGGCACGGCTACACCTTC. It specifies CASSLEGHGYTF.